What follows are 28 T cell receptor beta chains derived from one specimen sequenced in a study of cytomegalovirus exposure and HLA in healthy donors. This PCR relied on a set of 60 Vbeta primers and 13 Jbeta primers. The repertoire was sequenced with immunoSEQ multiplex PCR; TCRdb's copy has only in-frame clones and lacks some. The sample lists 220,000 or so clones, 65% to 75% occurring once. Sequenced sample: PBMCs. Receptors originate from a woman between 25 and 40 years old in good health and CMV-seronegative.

CDR3 coding DNA: TGCAGCGTTGAAGTGGCGGCAGGGGCCGGGTATGGCTACACCTTC. Its protein product is CSVEVAAGAGYGYTF. This chain uses TRBV29-1 with TRBJ1-2; D possibly corresponds to TRBD1 (6 bases). The CDR3 is 15 residues long. V lost 1 base and J lost 5, with 17 bases in between. Germline-derived CDR1 and CDR2 are SQVTM and ANQGSEA.

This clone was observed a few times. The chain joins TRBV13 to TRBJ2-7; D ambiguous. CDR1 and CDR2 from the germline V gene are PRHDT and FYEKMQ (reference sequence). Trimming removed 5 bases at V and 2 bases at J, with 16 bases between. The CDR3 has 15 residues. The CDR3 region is CASSKRRQGAYEQYF. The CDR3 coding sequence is TGTGCCAGCAGCAAGCGTCGGCAAGGCGCCTACGAGCAGTACTTC. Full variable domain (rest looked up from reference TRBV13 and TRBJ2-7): AAGVIQSPRHLIKEKRETATLKCYPIPRHDTVYWYQQGPGQDPQFLISFYEKMQSDKGSIPDRFSAQQFSDYHSELNMSSLELGDSALYFCASSKRRQGAYEQYFGPGTRLTVT.

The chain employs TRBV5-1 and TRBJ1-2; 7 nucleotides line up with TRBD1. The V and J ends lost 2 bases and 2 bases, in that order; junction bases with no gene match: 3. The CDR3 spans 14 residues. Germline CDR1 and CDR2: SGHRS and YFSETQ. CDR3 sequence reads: CASSLPGQNYGYTF. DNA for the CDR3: TGCGCCAGCAGCTTACCGGGACAGAACTATGGCTACACCTTC.

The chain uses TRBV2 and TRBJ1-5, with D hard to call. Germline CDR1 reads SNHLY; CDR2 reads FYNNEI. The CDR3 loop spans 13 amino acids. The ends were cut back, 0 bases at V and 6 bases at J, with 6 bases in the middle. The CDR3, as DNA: TGTGCCAGCAGTGAAGCGTCCTTTCAGCCCCAGCATTTT. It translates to CASSEASFQPQHF.

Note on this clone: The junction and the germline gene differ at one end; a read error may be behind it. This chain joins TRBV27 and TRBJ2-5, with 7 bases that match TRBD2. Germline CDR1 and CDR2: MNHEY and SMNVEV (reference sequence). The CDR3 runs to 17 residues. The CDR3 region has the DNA TGTGTCAGCAGTTTATCGCCTGGGGGGGGAGGGAGAAAGACCCAGTACTTC. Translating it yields CVSSLSPGGGGRKTQYF.

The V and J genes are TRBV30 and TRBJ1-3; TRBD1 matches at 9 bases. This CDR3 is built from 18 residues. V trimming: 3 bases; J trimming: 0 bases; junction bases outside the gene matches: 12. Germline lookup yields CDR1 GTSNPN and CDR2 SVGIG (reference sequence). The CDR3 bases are TGTGCCTGGAGCCGGGACAGGGCTTTCCGCAGCTCTGGAAACACCATATATTTT. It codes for CAWSRDRAFRSSGNTIYF.

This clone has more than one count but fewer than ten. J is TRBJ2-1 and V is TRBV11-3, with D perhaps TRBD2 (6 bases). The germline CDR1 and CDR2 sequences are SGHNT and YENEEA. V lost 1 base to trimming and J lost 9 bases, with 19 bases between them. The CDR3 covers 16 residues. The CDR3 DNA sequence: TGTGCCAGCAGCTTAGGGCGGCTAGCGCCAAGTATTGAGCAGTTCTTC. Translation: CASSLGRLAPSIEQFF.

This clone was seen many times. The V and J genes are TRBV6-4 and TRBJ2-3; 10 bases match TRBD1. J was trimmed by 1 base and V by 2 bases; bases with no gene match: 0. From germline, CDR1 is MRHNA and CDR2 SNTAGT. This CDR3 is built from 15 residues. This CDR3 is CASSDGTGGTDTQYF. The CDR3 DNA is TGTGCCAGCAGTGACGGGACAGGGGGCACAGATACGCAGTATTTT.

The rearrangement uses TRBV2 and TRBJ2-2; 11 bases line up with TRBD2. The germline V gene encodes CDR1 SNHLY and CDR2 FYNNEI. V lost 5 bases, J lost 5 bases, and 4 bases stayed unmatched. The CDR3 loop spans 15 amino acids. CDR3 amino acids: CASSLAGGPTGELFF. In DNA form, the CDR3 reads TGTGCCAGCAGTTTAGCGGGGGGGCCAACCGGGGAGCTGTTTTTT.

In DNA, the CDR3 is TGTGCCAGCAGTTTAATAGCGGGAGAGGGACGCGAGCAGTTCTTC. Amino acid sequence: CASSLIAGEGREQFF. This sequence joins TRBV6-1 and TRBJ2-1; TRBD2 matches 9 bases. Germline V lookup: CDR1 MNHNS, CDR2 SASEGT. CDR3 length: 15 amino acids. V lost 5 bases to trimming and J lost 10 bases; unmatched junction nucleotides: 12.

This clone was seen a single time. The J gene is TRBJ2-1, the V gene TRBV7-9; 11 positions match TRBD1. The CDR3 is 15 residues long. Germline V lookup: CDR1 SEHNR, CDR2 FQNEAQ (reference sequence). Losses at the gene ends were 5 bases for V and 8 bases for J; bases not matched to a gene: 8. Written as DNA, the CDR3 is TGTGCCAGCAGCCAACCGGGACAGGGGGTCGATGAGCAGTTCTTC. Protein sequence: CASSQPGQGVDEQFF.

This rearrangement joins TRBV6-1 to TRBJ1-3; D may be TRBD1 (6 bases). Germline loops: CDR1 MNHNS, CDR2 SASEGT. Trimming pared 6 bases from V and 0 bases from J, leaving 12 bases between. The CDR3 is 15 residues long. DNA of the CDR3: TGTGCCAGCAGGTTGGGACATAGCTCTGGAAACACCATATATTTT. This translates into CASRLGHSSGNTIYF.

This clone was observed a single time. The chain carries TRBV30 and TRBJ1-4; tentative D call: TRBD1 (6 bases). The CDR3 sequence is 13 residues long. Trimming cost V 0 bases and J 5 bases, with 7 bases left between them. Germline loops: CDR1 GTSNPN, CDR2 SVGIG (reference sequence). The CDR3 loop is CAWSVQGNEKLFF. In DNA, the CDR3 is TGTGCCTGGAGTGTACAGGGAAATGAAAAACTGTTTTTT.

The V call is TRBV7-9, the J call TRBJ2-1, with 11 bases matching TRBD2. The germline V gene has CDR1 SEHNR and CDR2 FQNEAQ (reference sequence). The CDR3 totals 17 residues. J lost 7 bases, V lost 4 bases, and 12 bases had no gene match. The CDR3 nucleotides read TGTGCCAGCAGCTCTAGCCCCGGACTAGCGGGTTTTAATGAGCAGTTCTTC. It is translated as CASSSSPGLAGFNEQFF.

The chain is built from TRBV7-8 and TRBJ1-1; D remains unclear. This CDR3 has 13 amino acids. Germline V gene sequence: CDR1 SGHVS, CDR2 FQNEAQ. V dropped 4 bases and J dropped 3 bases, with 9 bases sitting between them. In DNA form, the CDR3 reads TGTGCCAGCAGCTCCCCGGGAGACACTGAAGCTTTCTTT. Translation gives CASSSPGDTEAFF.

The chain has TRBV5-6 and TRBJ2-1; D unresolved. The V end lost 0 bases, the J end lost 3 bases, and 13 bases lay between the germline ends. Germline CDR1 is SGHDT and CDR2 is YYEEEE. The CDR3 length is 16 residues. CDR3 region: CASSLAGPTFYNEQFF. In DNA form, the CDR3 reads TGTGCCAGCAGCTTGGCCGGTCCTACGTTCTACAATGAGCAGTTCTTC. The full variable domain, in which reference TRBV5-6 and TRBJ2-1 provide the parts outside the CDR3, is DAGVTQSPTHLIKTRGQQVTLRCSPKSGHDTVSWYQQALGQGPQFIFQYYEEEERQRGNFPDRFSGHQFPNYSSELNVNALLLGDSALYLCASSLAGPTFYNEQFFGPGTRLTVL.

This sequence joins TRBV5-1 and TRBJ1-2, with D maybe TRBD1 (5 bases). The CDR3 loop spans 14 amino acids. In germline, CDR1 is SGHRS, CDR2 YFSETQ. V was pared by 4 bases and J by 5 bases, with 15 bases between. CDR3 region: CASSPGGEKYGYTF. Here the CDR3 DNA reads TGCGCCAGCAGCCCCGGAGGGGAGAAATATGGCTACACCTTC. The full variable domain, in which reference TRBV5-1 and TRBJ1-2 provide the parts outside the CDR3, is KAGVTQTPRYLIKTRGQQVTLSCSPISGHRSVSWYQQTPGQGLQFLFEYFSETQRNKGNFPGRFSGRQFSNSRSEMNVSTLELGDSALYLCASSPGGEKYGYTFGSGTRLTVV.

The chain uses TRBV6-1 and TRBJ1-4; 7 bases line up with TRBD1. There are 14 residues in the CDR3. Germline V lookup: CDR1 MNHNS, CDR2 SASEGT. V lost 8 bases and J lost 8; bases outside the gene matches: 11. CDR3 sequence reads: CASRRTGVVEKLFF. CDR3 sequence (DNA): TGTGCCAGCCGCCGGACAGGAGTGGTGGAAAAACTGTTTTTT.

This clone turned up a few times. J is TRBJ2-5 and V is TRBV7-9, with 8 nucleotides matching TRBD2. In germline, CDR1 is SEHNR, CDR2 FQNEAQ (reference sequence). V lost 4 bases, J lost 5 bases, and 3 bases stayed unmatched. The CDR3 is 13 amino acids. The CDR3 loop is CASSSGGLETQYF. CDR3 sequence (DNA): TGTGCCAGCAGCTCGGGGGGGCTGGAGACCCAGTACTTC.

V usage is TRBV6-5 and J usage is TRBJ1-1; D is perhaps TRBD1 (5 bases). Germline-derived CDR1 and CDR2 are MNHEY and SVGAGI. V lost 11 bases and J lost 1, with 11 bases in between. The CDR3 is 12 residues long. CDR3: CAGRQPNTEAFF. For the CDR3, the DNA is TGTGCCGGCCGACAGCCGAACACTGAAGCTTTCTTT.

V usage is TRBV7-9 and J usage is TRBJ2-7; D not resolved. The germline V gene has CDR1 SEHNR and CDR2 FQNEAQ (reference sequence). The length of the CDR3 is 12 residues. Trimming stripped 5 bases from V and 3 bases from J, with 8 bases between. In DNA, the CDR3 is TGTGCCAGCAGCCCCAGTGACTACGAGCAGTACTTC. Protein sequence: CASSPSDYEQYF.

In nucleotides, the CDR3 is TGTGCCAGCAGTTACTCCCCTAACAATTCACCCCTCCACTTT. Encoded protein: CASSYSPNNSPLHF. The chain recombines TRBV6-5 with TRBJ1-6; the D is unclear. Trimming left V 0 bases short and J 7 bases short, with 7 bases between. Germline lookup yields CDR1 MNHEY and CDR2 SVGAGI. The CDR3 loop spans 14 amino acids.

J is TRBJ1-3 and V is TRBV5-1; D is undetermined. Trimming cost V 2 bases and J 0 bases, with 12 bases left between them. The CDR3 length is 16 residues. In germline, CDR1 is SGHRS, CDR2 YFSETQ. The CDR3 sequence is CASSFSQVTSGNTIYF. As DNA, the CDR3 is TGCGCCAGCAGCTTCAGTCAAGTCACCTCTGGAAACACCATATATTTT.

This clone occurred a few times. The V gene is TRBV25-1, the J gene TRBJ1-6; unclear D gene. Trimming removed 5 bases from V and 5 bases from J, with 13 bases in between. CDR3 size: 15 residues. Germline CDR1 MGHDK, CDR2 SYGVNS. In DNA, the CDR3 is TGTGCCAGCAGTCCCGATAGAGGGAATAATTCACCCCTCCACTTT. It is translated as CASSPDRGNNSPLHF.

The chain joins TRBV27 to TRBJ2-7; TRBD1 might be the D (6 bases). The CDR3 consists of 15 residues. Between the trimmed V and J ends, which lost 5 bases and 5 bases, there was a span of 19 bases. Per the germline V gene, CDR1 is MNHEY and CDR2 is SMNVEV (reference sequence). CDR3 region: CASSLQGPNLHEQYF. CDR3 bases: TGTGCCAGCAGTCTACAGGGCCCGAACCTCCACGAGCAGTACTTC.

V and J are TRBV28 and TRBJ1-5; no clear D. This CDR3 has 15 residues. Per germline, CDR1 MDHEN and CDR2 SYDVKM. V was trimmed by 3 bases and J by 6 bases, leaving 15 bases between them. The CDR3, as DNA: TGTGCCAGCAGTTTGGCCGCCCGATGGAGTCAGCCCCAGCATTTT. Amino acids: CASSLAARWSQPQHF.

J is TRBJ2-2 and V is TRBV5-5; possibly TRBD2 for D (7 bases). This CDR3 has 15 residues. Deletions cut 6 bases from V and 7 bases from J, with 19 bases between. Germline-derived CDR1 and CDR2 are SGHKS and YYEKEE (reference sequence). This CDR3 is CASTERGGAGGELFF. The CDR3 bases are TGTGCCAGCACCGAACGAGGGGGGGCCGGCGGGGAGCTGTTTTTT.

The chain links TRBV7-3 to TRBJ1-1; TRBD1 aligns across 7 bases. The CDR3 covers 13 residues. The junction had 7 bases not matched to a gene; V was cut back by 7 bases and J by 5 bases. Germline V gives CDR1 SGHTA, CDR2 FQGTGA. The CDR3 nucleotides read TGTGCCAGCATGTTGGCAGGGGGTACTGAAGCTTTCTTT. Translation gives CASMLAGGTEAFF. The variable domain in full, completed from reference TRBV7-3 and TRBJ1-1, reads GAGVSQTPSNKVTEKGKYVELRCDPISGHTALYWYRQSLGQGPEFLIYFQGTGAADDSGLPNDRFFAVRPEGSVSTLKIQRTERGDSAVYLCASMLAGGTEAFFGQGTRLTVV.